This TCR beta chain was documented in a study of cytomegalovirus exposure and HLA in healthy donors. Study conclusions and caveats: Later work found most CMV-associated TCR beta chains apparently HLA-restricted. Immune exposure was documented only through CMV serostatus. The listing of 150 to 200 TCR beta chains classed them as cytomegalovirus-associated.

On this clone itself: What it binds is unknown.

13 Jbeta primers and 60 Vbeta primers were used for the PCR. The protocol was immunoSEQ multiplex PCR, while the TCRdb copy is restricted to in-frame clones and leaves out a portion. This table has some 120,000 clones, roughly 82% appearing once. The clonotype comes from a woman in her late teens or twenties in good health and CMV-seropositive. The sample was PBMCs.

In DNA form, the CDR3 reads TGTGCCAGCAGCTTAGAACAGGGCTACAATCAGCCCCAGCATTTT. Its translation is CASSLEQGYNQPQHF. The chain joins TRBV7-6 to TRBJ1-5; D is perhaps TRBD1 (6 bases). CDR3 size: 15 residues. Germline loops: CDR1 SGHVS, CDR2 FNYEAQ. V was trimmed by 1 base and J by 3 bases, leaving 10 bases between them.